The clone carrying this T cell receptor beta chain was recorded many times. Its cognate antigen is unknown. The source material, RNA transcripts, was used to amplify TCR beta CDR3 regions. Carried out on the TCR CDR3, a first-round RT-PCR used the HTBI primer set. MiXCR, run by TCRdb on the multiplex PCR reads, gives a single entry per CDR3 protein. The sample includes 500,000 to 600,000 distinct CDR3 sequences, 46% of them seen just once. This sample is drawn from a study of T cells in Graves' hyperthyroidism and ophthalmopathy. General study findings and limits: Stable hyperthyroidism was separated from ophthalmopathy by a model based on 13 V-J features. Most thyroid clonotypes expanded above 0.001 appeared in blood too.

Sequenced input: peripheral blood or thyroid tissue (not recorded which). The clonotype comes from an adult woman with Graves' disease, either hyperthyroidism or ophthalmopathy (not recorded which).

Written as DNA, the CDR3 is TGTGCCAGCAGCCCTAGCGGGAGCCCGACGTACGGGGAGCTGTTTTTT. Residues: CASSPSGSPTYGELFF. The V and J genes are TRBV7-9 and TRBJ2-2; TRBD2 matches 10 bases. The CDR3 sequence is 16 residues long. Unmatched junction bases numbered 10, after V lost 5 bases and J lost 7 bases. Germline V gene lookup returns CDR1 SEHNR and CDR2 FQNEAQ (reference sequence). Based on the CDR3 plus reference TRBV7-9 and TRBJ2-2, the full variable domain is DTGVSQNPRHKITKRGQNVTFRCDPISEHNRLYWYRQTLGQGPEFLTYFQNEAQLEKSRLLSDRFSAERPKGSFSTLEIQRTEQGDSAMYLCASSPSGSPTYGELFFGEGSRLTVL.